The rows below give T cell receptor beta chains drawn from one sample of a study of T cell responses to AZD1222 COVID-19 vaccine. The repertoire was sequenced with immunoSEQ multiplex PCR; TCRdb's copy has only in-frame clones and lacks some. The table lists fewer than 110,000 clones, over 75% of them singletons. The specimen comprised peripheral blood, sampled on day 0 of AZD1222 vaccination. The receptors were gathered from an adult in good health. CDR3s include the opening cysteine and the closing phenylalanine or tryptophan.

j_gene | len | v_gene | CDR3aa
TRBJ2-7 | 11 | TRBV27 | CASSKTGFQYF
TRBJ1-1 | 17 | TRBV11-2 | CASSFVASRVMNTEAFF
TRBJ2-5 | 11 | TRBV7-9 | CASSLLETQYF
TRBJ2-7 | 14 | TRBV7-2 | CASSLAISQNEQYF
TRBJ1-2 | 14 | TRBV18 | CASSPPWGNNGYTF
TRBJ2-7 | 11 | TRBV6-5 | CASTQGPEQYF
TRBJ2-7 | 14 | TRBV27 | CASARLAVSYEQYF
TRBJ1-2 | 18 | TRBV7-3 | CASSLDPSGVPGSDGYTF
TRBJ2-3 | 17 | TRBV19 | CASSIDHSGGFGDTQYF
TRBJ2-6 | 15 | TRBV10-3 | CAIGQGASGANVLTF
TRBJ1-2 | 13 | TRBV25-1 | CASGTRTGYGYTF
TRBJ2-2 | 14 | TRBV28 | CASSFTSPPGELFF
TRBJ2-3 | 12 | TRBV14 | CASSPGLDTQYF
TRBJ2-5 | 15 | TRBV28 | CASSLPMRGIETQYF
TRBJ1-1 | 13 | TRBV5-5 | CASSKDRGAEAFF
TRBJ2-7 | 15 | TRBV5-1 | CASSTSGTGITEQYF
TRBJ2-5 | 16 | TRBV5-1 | CASRGTGTRPQETQYF
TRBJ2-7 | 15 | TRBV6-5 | CASRAPSGGRYEQYF
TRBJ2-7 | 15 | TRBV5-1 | CASSLETGQSYEQYF
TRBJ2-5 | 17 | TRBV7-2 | CASSLGPDRGGQETQYF
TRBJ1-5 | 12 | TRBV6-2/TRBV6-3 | CASSDPFQPQHF
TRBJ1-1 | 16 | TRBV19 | CATMPLTGTGNTEAFF
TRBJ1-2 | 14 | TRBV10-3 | CAISESRDTYGYTF
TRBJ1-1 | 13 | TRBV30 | CAWSWITDTEAFF
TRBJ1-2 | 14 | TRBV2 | CASNPGQGMFGYTF
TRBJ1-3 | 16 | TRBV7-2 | CASSLGGQLGGNTIYF
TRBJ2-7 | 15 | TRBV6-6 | CASSGQGEGTYEQYF
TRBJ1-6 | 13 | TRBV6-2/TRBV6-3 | CASSPNLGSPLHF
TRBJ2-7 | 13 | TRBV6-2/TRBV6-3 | CASSYEEDYEQYF
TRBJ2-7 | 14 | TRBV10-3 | CAIRRQGDRNEQYF
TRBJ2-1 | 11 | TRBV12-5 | CASGFIDDPFF
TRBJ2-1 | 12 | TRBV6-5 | CASTRPTSSEVF
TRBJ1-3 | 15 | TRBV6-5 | CASSTRGRSGNTIYF
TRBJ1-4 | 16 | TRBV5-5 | CASSFGSTAGNEKLFF
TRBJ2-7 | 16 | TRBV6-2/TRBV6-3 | CASSYFPTGASGGSYF
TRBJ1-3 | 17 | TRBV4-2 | CASSQGWTGGDGNTIYF
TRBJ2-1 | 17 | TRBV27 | CASSLQGGLAWNNEQFF
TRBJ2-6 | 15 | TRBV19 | CASRTQGPGANVLTF
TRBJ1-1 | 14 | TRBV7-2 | CASSLVSSNTEAFF
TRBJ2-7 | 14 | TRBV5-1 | CASAGTEESYEQYF
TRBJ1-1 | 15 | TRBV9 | CASHPQRGPNTEAFF
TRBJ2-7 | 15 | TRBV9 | CASSTQESPIYEQYF
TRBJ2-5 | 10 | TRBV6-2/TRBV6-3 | CASSGETQYF